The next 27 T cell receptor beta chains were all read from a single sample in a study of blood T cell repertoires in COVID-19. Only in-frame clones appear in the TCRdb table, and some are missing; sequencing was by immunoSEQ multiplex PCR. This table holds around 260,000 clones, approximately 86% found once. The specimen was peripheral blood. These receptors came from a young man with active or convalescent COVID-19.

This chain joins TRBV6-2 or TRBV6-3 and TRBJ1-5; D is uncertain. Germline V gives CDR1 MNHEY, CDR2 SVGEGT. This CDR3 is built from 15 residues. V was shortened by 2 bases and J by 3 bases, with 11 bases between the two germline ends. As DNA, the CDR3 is TGTGCCAGCAGTTACCGGCAGGCCGACAATCAGCCCCAGCATTTT. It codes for CASSYRQADNQPQHF.

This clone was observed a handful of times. The CDR3 nucleotides are TGCAGTGCTAGACAAAACTATGGCTACACCTTC. It encodes CSARQNYGYTF. The rearrangement joins TRBV20-1 to TRBJ1-2; no definite D call. This CDR3 region has 11 residues. The ends were cut back, 2 bases at V and 2 bases at J, with 3 bases in the middle. Germline CDR1 is DFQATT and CDR2 is SNEGSKA (reference sequence).

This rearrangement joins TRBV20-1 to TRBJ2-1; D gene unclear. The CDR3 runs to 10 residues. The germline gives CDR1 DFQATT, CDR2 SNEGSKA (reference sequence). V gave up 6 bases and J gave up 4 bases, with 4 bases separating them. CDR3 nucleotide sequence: TGCAGTGCCCCTTACAATGAGCAGTTCTTC. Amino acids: CSAPYNEQFF.

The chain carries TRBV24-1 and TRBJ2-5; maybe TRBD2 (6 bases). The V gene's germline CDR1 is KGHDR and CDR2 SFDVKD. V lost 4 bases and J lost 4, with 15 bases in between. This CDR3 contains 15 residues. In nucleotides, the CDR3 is TGTGCCACCAGTGACCCGGGACGGGGGAGAGAGACCCAGTACTTC. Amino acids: CATSDPGRGRETQYF.

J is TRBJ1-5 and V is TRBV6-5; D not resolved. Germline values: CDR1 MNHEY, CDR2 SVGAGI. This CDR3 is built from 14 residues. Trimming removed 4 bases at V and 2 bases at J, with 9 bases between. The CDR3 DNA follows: TGTGCCAGCAGTTTTAGTAGTGGCAATCAGCCCCAGCATTTT. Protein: CASSFSSGNQPQHF.

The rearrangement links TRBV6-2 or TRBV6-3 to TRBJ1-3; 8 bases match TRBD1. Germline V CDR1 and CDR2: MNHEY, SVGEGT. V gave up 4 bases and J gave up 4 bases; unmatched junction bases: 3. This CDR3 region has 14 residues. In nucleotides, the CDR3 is TGTGCCAGCAGTTTCCGGGACAGGGGAAACACCATATATTTT. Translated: CASSFRDRGNTIYF.

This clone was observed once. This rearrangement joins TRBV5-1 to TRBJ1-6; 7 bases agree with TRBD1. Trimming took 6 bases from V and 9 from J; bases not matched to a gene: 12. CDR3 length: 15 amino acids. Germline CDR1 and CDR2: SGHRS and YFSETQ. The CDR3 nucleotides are TGCGCCAGCACCCTCTGGGACAGCGGGGGTTCACCCCTCCACTTT. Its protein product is CASTLWDSGGSPLHF.

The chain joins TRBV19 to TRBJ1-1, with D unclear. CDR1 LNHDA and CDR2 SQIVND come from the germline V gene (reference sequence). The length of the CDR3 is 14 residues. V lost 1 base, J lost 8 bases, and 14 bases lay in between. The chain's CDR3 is CASSIGSSVLEAFF. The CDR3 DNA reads TGTGCCAGTAGTATAGGTTCCTCCGTCCTCGAAGCTTTCTTT.

CDR3 nucleotides: TGTGCCAGCAGCCGGGACACGGCAGGGACCCAGTACTTC. This codes for CASSRDTAGTQYF. The J gene is TRBJ2-5, the V gene TRBV6-5; possibly TRBD1 for D (6 bases). Germline values: CDR1 MNHEY, CDR2 SVGAGI. The CDR3 spans 13 residues. V was shortened by 6 bases and J by 7 bases, with 15 bases between the two germline ends.

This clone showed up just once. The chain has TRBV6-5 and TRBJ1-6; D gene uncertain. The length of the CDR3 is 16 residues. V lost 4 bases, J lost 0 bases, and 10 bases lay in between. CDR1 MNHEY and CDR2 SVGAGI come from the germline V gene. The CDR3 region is CASSFPRSSYNSPLHF. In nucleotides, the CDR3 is TGTGCCAGCAGTTTTCCACGGAGCTCCTATAATTCACCCCTCCACTTT.

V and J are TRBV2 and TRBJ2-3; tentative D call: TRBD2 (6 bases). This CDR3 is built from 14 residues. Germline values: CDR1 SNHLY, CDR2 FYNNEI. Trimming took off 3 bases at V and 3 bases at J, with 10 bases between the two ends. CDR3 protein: CASSEGLRTDTQYF. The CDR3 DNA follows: TGTGCCAGCAGTGAGGGACTTAGGACAGATACGCAGTATTTT.

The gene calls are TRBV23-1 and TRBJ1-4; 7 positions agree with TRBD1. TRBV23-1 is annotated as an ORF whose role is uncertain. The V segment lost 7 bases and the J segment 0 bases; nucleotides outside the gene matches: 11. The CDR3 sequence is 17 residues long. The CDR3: CASTQGGPYATNEKLFF. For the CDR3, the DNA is TGCGCCAGCACCCAGGGGGGCCCCTATGCAACTAATGAAAAACTGTTTTTT.

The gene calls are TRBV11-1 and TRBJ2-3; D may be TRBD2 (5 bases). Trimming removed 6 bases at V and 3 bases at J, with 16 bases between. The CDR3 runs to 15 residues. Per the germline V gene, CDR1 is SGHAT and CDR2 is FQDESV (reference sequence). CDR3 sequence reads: CASSQYSGETDTQYF. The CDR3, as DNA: TGTGCCAGCAGTCAATACAGCGGTGAAACAGATACGCAGTATTTT.

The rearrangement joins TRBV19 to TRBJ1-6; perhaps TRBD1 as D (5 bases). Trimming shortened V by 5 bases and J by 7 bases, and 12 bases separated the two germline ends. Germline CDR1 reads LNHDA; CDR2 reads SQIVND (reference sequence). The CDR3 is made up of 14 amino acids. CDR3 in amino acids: CASSSQRGNSPLHF. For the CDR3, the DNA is TGTGCCAGTAGTTCCCAACGGGGGAATTCACCCCTCCACTTT.

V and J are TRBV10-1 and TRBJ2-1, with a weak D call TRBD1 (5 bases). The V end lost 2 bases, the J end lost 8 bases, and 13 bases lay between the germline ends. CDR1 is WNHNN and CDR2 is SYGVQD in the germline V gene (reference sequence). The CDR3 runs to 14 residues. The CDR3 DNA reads TGCGCCAGCAGTGAGGGGGCTTCCGGCTATGAGCAGTTCTTC. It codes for CASSEGASGYEQFF.

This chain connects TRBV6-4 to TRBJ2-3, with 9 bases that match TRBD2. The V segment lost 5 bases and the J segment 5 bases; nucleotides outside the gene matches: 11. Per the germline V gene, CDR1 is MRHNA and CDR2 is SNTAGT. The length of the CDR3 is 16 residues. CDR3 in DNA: TGTGCCAGCAGTCCAGATAGCGGGAGTAGGTTAGATACGCAGTATTTT. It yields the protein CASSPDSGSRLDTQYF.

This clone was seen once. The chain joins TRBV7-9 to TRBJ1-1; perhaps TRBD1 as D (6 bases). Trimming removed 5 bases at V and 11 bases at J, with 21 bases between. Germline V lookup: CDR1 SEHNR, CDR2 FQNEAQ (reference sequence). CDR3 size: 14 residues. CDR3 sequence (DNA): TGTGCCAGCAGCGGCTTATCTTGGGGGCCGGGGGCTTTCTTT. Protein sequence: CASSGLSWGPGAFF.

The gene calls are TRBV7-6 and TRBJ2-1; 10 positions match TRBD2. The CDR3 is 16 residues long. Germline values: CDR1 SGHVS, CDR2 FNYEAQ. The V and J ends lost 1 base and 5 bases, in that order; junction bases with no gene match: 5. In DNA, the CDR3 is TGTGCCAGCAGCTTAGAGGCACTAGCGGGGAACAATGAGCAGTTCTTC. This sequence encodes CASSLEALAGNNEQFF.

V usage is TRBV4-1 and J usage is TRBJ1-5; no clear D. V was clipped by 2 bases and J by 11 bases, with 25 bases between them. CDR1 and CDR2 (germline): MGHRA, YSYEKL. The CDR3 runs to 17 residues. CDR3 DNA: TGCGCCAGCAGCCAACCCTCCAACGGGGTGAGTGGAAGGGCCCAGCATTTT. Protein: CASSQPSNGVSGRAQHF.

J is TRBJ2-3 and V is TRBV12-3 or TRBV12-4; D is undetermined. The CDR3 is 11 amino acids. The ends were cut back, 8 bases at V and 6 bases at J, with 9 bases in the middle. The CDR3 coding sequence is TGTGCCAGCGCCGGGTTGGATACGCAGTATTTT. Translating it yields CASAGLDTQYF.

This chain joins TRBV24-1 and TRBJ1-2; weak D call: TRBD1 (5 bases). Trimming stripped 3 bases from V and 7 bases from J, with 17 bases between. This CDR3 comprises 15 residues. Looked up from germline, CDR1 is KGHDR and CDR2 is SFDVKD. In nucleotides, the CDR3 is TGTGCCACCAGTGATCACCTCGAGACAGAAAGTGGCTACACCTTC. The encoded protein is CATSDHLETESGYTF.

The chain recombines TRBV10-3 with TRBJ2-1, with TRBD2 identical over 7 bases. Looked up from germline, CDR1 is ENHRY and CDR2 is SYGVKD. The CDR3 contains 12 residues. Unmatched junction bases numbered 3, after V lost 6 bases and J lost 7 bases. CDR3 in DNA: TGTGCCATCAGCGGGGGAGGGAATGAGCAGTTCTTC. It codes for CAISGGGNEQFF.

CDR3 sequence (DNA): TGTGCCAGCAGCCACCCTCTCGGGACTTCCCTCACCGGGGAGCTGTTTTTT. This encodes CASSHPLGTSLTGELFF. The chain joins TRBV3-1 (or the pseudogene TRBV3-2) to TRBJ2-2; D might be TRBD2 (6 bases). CDR3 length: 17 amino acids. The V and J ends lost 3 bases and 4 bases respectively, with 18 bases between them. The germline gives CDR1 LGHDT, CDR2 YNNKEL (reference sequence).

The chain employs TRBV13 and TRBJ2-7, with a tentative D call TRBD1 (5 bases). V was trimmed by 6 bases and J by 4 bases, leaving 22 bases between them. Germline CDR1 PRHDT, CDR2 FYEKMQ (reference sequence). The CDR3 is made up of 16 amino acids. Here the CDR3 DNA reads TGTGCCAGCAGTAATAACGGGCAGGGTAATTTGTACGAGCAGTACTTC. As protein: CASSNNGQGNLYEQYF.

This CDR3 is CASSSALAGEGYEQYF. Here the CDR3 DNA reads TGTGCCAGCAGTTCCGCCCTGGCGGGTGAGGGTTACGAGCAGTACTTC. This chain links TRBV6-5 with TRBJ2-7; D perhaps matches TRBD2 (5 bases). The V and J ends lost 4 bases and 4 bases respectively, with 20 bases between them. The germline CDR1 and CDR2 sequences are MNHEY and SVGAGI. This CDR3 contains 16 residues.

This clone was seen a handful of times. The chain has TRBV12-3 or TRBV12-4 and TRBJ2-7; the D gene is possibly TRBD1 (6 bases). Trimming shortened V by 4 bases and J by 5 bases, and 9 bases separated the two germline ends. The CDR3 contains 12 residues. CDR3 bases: TGTGCCAGCAGTTATACAGGGAACGAGCAGTACTTC. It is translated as CASSYTGNEQYF.

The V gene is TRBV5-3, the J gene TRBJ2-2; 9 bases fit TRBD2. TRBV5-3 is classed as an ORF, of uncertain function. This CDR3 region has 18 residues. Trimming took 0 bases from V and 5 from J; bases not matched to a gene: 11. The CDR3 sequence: CARSLVSCGRAGTGELFF. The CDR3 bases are TGTGCCAGAAGCTTGGTCAGTTGCGGGAGGGCCGGAACCGGGGAGCTGTTTTTT.